What follows are 20 T cell receptor beta chains derived from one specimen sequenced in a study of blood T cells in healthy people across ages. It was with a sample-barcoded 5' primer and a J-beta primer mix that a second PCR of roughly 7 to 12 cycles was run. TCRdb passed the 5' RACE reads through MiXCR, listing each CDR3 protein once. The sample consists of some 730,000 distinct CDR3 sequences, about 20% of them appearing once. Sequenced sample: blood. The receptors were gathered from a man between 70 and 80 years old in good health.

The rearrangement joins TRBV5-5 to TRBJ1-2; D gene unclear. The V gene's germline CDR1 is SGHKS and CDR2 YYEKEE (reference sequence). V was trimmed by 0 bases and J by 7 bases, leaving 13 bases between them. This CDR3 spans 14 amino acids. The CDR3 loop is CASSLEGNYGGYTF. Written as DNA, the CDR3 is TGTGCCAGCAGCTTGGAAGGGAATTATGGTGGCTACACCTTC.

This clonotype was detected only a few times. V gene TRBV12-3 or TRBV12-4 combines with J gene TRBJ1-2; TRBD1 might be the D (5 bases). The CDR3 contains 13 residues. V lost 6 bases, J lost 11 bases, and 19 bases lay in between. CDR3 amino acids: CASSPIQSGRYTF. DNA of the CDR3: TGTGCCAGCAGCCCTATTCAGTCAGGGAGATACACCTTC.

The chain carries TRBV5-1 and TRBJ2-5; D is unresolved. CDR1 SGHRS and CDR2 YFSETQ come from the germline V gene. The germline V and J ends were trimmed by 2 bases and 5 bases, with 10 bases remaining between them. The CDR3 contains 13 residues. The CDR3 protein is CASSFGSMETQYF. DNA for the CDR3: TGCGCCAGCAGCTTCGGTAGCATGGAGACCCAGTACTTC. Looking up the rest from reference TRBV5-1 and TRBJ2-5 gives the full variable domain: KAGVTQTPRYLIKTRGQQVTLSCSPISGHRSVSWYQQTPGQGLQFLFEYFSETQRNKGNFPGRFSGRQFSNSRSEMNVSTLELGDSALYLCASSFGSMETQYFGPGTRLLVL.

This clonotype was counted between two and nine times. The chain has TRBV27 and TRBJ2-7; D perhaps matches TRBD1 (6 bases). Germline CDR1 and CDR2: MNHEY and SMNVEV (reference sequence). The CDR3 loop spans 16 amino acids. CDR3 in amino acids: CASSFLDSSSTYEQCV. CDR3 coding DNA: TGTGCCAGCAGCTTCTTGGACAGTAGCTCCACCTACGAGCAGTGCGTC.

This chain joins TRBV5-1 and TRBJ1-4; D gene ambiguous. The ends were cut back, 2 bases at V and 2 bases at J, with 7 bases in the middle. CDR3 length: 14 amino acids. The V gene's germline CDR1 is SGHRS and CDR2 YFSETQ. CDR3 DNA sequence: TGCGCCAGCAGCTTCGGGGAGACTAATGAAAAACTGTTTTTT. Translation: CASSFGETNEKLFF. Filled out from reference TRBV5-1 and TRBJ1-4, the complete variable domain reads KAGVTQTPRYLIKTRGQQVTLSCSPISGHRSVSWYQQTPGQGLQFLFEYFSETQRNKGNFPGRFSGRQFSNSRSEMNVSTLELGDSALYLCASSFGETNEKLFFGSGTQLSVL.

There are a few counts of this clonotype. V and J are TRBV3-1 and TRBJ2-1; TRBD1 agrees at 8 bases. Germline V CDR1 and CDR2: LGHDT, YNNKEL (reference sequence). The CDR3 runs to 14 residues. Trimming cost V 4 bases and J 7 bases; bases outside gene matches: 6. This CDR3 reads CASSRGQGINEQFF. The DNA for the CDR3 is TGTGCCAGCAGCCGAGGACAGGGAATAAATGAGCAGTTCTTC.

The V call is TRBV20-1, the J call TRBJ1-2, with TRBD1 as a possible D gene (5 bases). The germline V gene has CDR1 DFQATT and CDR2 SNEGSKA (reference sequence). The CDR3 runs to 13 residues. The V end lost 4 bases, the J end lost 12 bases, and 21 bases lay between the germline ends. CDR3 DNA: TGCAGTGCTACCCCCATAGGGGCTGCCGGGAACACCTTC. Translated, it gives CSATPIGAAGNTF.

This clonotype was observed a handful of times. This chain links TRBV29-1 with TRBJ2-2; perhaps TRBD2 as D (6 bases). Between the trimmed V and J ends, which lost 4 bases and 4 bases, there was a span of 13 bases. The CDR3 consists of 14 residues. Germline CDR1 and CDR2: SQVTM and ANQGSEA. The CDR3 DNA reads as TGCAGCGTTGCGGGGAGGTTGGGCACCGGGGAGCTGTTTTTT. Its translation: CSVAGRLGTGELFF.

This clonotype was seen more than once but under ten times. One end of the junction does not line up with germline, which may come from a read error. The chain combines TRBV12-3 or TRBV12-4 with TRBJ1-5, with TRBD1 matching over 7 bases. The CDR3 extends over 13 amino acids. This CDR3 reads CTSSRQGSQPQHF. CDR3 DNA: TGTACCAGCAGTCGACAGGGTTCTCAGCCCCAGCATTTT.

V is TRBV5-5 and J is TRBJ2-6; D call uncertain. CDR1 and CDR2 from the germline V gene are SGHKS and YYEKEE (reference sequence). Trimming took off 0 bases at V and 0 bases at J, with 19 bases between the two ends. This CDR3 spans 20 amino acids. The CDR3 sequence is CASSLGLHGEVYSGANVLTF. The CDR3 nucleotides read TGTGCCAGCAGCTTGGGCCTGCATGGGGAAGTTTACTCTGGGGCCAACGTCCTGACTTTC.

Ten or more counts support this clonotype. This rearrangement joins TRBV29-1 to TRBJ1-1; D unresolved. The CDR3 is made up of 12 amino acids. The V and J ends lost 3 bases and 1 base respectively, with 6 bases between them. Germline V gives CDR1 SQVTM, CDR2 ANQGSEA. The CDR3: CSVERQNTEAFF. CDR3 DNA: TGCAGCGTTGAGAGGCAGAACACTGAAGCTTTCTTT.

The V call is TRBV12-3 or TRBV12-4, the J call TRBJ2-7; TRBD1 agrees at 8 bases. The J segment lost 3 bases and the V segment lost 6 bases, leaving 7 bases of the junction unmatched. The CDR3 contains 14 residues. DNA for the CDR3: TGTGCCAGCAGCCCGACAGGGGATCGCTACGAGCAGTACTTC. Translation gives CASSPTGDRYEQYF.

This clonotype was recorded a few times. The chain is built from TRBV6-5 and TRBJ1-5; D is possibly TRBD1 (5 bases). CDR1 is MNHEY, CDR2 SVGAGI, per germline. This CDR3 region has 15 residues. With 0 bases removed from V and 4 bases from J, the gap between germline ends came to 10 bases. The CDR3 nucleotides are TGTGCCAGCAGTTACTCGATTTGGGGGAATCAGCCCCAGCATTTT. Translated, it gives CASSYSIWGNQPQHF.

This clonotype was counted between two and nine times. The genes are TRBV7-2 and TRBJ2-5, with a possible D match to TRBD1 (6 bases). The DNA end is a closer match to TRBJ2-7, so the J assignment may be wrong. Germline CDR1 and CDR2: SGHTA and FQGNSA. The CDR3 covers 16 residues. CDR3 in DNA: TGTGCCAGCAGCTTAGATCGACAGGCCGGCTATTACGAGCAGTACGTC. Translating it yields CASSLDRQAGYYEQYV.

The chain employs TRBV29-1 and TRBJ2-2, with a possible D match to TRBD1 (6 bases). This CDR3 spans 14 amino acids. Germline CDR1 and CDR2: SQVTM and ANQGSEA. The CDR3 is CGGRGQSDTGELFF. The CDR3 coding sequence is TGCGGCGGGCGAGGACAGTCCGACACCGGGGAGCTGTTTTTT.

The chain uses TRBV12-3 or TRBV12-4 and TRBJ2-5; 11 nucleotides align to TRBD2. This CDR3 is built from 14 residues. V lost 6 bases and J lost 11; bases outside the gene matches: 11. CDR3 sequence: CASRKTSGVGEQYF. In DNA, the CDR3 is TGTGCCAGCAGGAAGACTAGCGGGGTGGGAGAGCAGTACTTC.

The chain employs TRBV4-1 and TRBJ2-5; 12 bases align to TRBD2. Near its end, the DNA agrees better with TRBJ2-1, so the J call may be wrong. The CDR3 consists of 16 residues. In germline, CDR1 is MGHRA, CDR2 YSYEKL. The CDR3, as DNA: TGCGCCAGCAGCCAAGGCACTAGCGGGGGGCGGAATGAGCAGTTCTTC. This codes for CASSQGTSGGRNEQFF.

The CDR3 DNA reads TGTGCCAGCAGTGAAAACGGCAATGAGCAGTTCTTC. Amino acids: CASSENGNEQFF. This chain joins TRBV6-1 and TRBJ2-1; D gene unclear. This CDR3 region has 12 residues. The germline gives CDR1 MNHNS, CDR2 SASEGT. Trimming stripped 2 bases from V and 6 bases from J, with 5 bases between.

This clonotype has more than one count but fewer than ten. V and J are TRBV7-2 and TRBJ1-5, with D maybe TRBD1 (6 bases). V lost 1 base and J lost 8, with 12 bases in between. There are 14 residues in the CDR3. Germline CDR1 SGHTA, CDR2 FQGNSA. CDR3 sequence (DNA): TGTGCCAGCAGCTTAGATGTGGGGACAAAGCCCCAGCATTTT. Amino acids: CASSLDVGTKPQHF.

V usage is TRBV6-6 and J usage is TRBJ2-5; D uncertain. The end of the DNA aligns better with TRBJ2-7, so the J call may be wrong. Germline V gene lookup returns CDR1 MNHNY and CDR2 SVGAGI (reference sequence). The CDR3 spans 12 residues. CDR3 amino acids: CASGLRSAEQYF. CDR3 DNA: TGTGCCAGCGGCCTTCGGTCGGCCGAGCAGTACTTC.